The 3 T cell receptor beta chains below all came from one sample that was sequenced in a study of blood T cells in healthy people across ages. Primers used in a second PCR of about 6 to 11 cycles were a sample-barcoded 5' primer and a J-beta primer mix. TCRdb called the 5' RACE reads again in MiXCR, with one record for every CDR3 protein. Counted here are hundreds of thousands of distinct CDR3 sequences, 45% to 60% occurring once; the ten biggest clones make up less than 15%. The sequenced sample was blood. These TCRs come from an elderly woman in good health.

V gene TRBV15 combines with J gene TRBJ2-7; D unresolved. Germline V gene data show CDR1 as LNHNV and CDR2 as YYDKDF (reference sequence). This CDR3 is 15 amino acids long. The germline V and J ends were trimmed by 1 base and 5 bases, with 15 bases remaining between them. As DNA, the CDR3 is TGTGCCACCAGCAGAGTTCAGGAACCTACGGACGAGCAGTACTTC. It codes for CATSRVQEPTDEQYF.

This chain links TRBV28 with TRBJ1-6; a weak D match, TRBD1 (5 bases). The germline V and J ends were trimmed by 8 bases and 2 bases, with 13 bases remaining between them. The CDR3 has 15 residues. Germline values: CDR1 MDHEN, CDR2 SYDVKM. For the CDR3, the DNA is TGTGCCAGCTTCCAGGGTCTAACCTATAATTCACCCCTCCACTTT. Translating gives CASFQGLTYNSPLHF.

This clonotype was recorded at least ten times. The CDR3 loop reads CASSQQGEKLFF. DNA for the CDR3: TGTGCCAGCAGCCAACAGGGGGAAAAACTGTTTTTT. This sequence joins TRBV14 and TRBJ1-4; the D gene is possibly TRBD1 (6 bases). The CDR3 runs to 12 residues. The V gene's germline CDR1 is SGHDN and CDR2 FVKESK. Trimming took off 2 bases at V and 8 bases at J, with 6 bases between the two ends.